The 24 T cell receptor beta chains listed next were all sequenced from one sample in a study of T cell responses to AZD1222 COVID-19 vaccine. Sequencing used immunoSEQ multiplex PCR; TCRdb keeps in-frame clones, though not all of them. The table lists 70,000 to 90,000 clones, around 90% of them singletons. The sequenced sample was peripheral blood, obtained on day 0 of AZD1222 vaccination. These receptors all stem from an adult in good health.

The chain joins TRBV19 to TRBJ2-1; a weak D match, TRBD1 (5 bases). The V gene's germline CDR1 is LNHDA and CDR2 SQIVND (reference sequence). V lost 6 bases and J 8 bases, leaving 20 bases between the germline ends. This CDR3 is 15 amino acids long. In DNA form, the CDR3 reads TGTGCCAGTAGCAGCCCTTCAAGGGGTCGGTATGAGCAGTTCTTC. Translated: CASSSPSRGRYEQFF.

The chain carries TRBV18 and TRBJ2-7, with 9 bases fitting TRBD1. The CDR3 totals 14 residues. The germline gives CDR1 KGHSH, CDR2 LQKENI. Trimming at V came to 5 bases and at J to 5 bases, leaving 7 bases not matched to a gene. The CDR3 region has the DNA TGTGCCAGCTCAACCCCACAGGGGGCAGACGAGCAGTACTTC. Translation gives CASSTPQGADEQYF.

V gene TRBV4-1 combines with J gene TRBJ2-7; TRBD2 aligns across 7 bases. The germline gives CDR1 MGHRA, CDR2 YSYEKL. The CDR3 has 15 amino acids. The V segment lost 4 bases and the J segment 4 bases; nucleotides outside the gene matches: 10. As DNA, the CDR3 is TGCGCCAGCAGCCCCGTTTCCGGGAGGCGGTACGAGCAGTACTTC. Amino acids: CASSPVSGRRYEQYF.

This chain links TRBV28 with TRBJ2-7; D not resolved. The V and J ends lost 4 bases and 7 bases respectively, with 11 bases between them. The CDR3 covers 12 residues. Germline V CDR1 and CDR2: MDHEN, SYDVKM. Here the CDR3 reads CASSSALGEQYF. CDR3 sequence (DNA): TGTGCCAGCAGTTCAGCGCTAGGAGAGCAGTACTTC.

J is TRBJ1-4 and V is TRBV2, with a weak D call TRBD1 (5 bases). The germline V and J ends were trimmed by 11 bases and 7 bases, with 14 bases remaining between them. CDR1 SNHLY and CDR2 FYNNEI come from the germline V gene. This CDR3 has 12 residues. The CDR3 sequence: CAGGQVVEKLFF. The CDR3 nucleotides read TGTGCCGGAGGACAAGTAGTTGAAAAACTGTTTTTT. Drawing the rest from reference TRBV2 and TRBJ1-4, the complete variable domain is EPEVTQTPSHQVTQMGQEVILRCVPISNHLYFYWYRQILGQKVEFLVSFYNNEISEKSEIFDDQFSVERPDGSNFTLKIRSTKLEDSAMYFCAGGQVVEKLFFGSGTQLSVL.

The sample holds a few counts of this clone. The chain joins TRBV5-4 to TRBJ2-3; D remains unclear. Germline CDR1 and CDR2: SGHNT and YYREEE (reference sequence). The CDR3 has 12 residues. Trimming cost V 3 bases and J 3 bases, with 5 bases left between them. The CDR3 nucleotides read TGTGCCAGCAGCTCTAGGACAGATACGCAGTATTTT. Its protein product is CASSSRTDTQYF.

This clone was recorded once. V and J are TRBV3-1 (or the pseudogene TRBV3-2) and TRBJ2-5, with 8 bases aligning to TRBD2. The CDR3 consists of 17 residues. Looked up from germline, CDR1 is LGHDT and CDR2 is YNNKEL (reference sequence). After removal of 4 bases from V and 5 bases from J, the junction contained 15 bases not matched to a gene. Here the CDR3 reads CASSPRMFGGAEETQYF. The DNA for the CDR3 is TGTGCCAGCAGCCCTCGGATGTTCGGGGGGGCCGAGGAGACCCAGTACTTC.

The chain combines TRBV28 with TRBJ1-1; D ambiguous. The CDR3 spans 14 residues. The germline V and J ends were trimmed by 7 bases and 4 bases, with 16 bases remaining between them. Germline assignment: CDR1 MDHEN and CDR2 SYDVKM. In DNA, the CDR3 is TGTGCCAGCACCCTAGCCGCCCCGGCCACTGAAGCTTTCTTT. Translated: CASTLAAPATEAFF.

Worth noting for this clone: This CDR3 is also generated by other DNA sequences in the sample. This rearrangement joins TRBV19 to TRBJ1-5; D not certain. Germline V lookup: CDR1 LNHDA, CDR2 SQIVND (reference sequence). The CDR3 totals 14 residues. Between the trimmed V and J ends, which lost 1 base and 4 bases, there was a span of 8 bases. CDR3 DNA sequence: TGTGCCAGTAGTATAGGGCGGCGTAATCAGCCCCAGCATTTT. It encodes CASSIGRRNQPQHF.

The chain recombines TRBV6-5 with TRBJ1-5; D not certain. The CDR3 extends over 15 amino acids. The germline V gene encodes CDR1 MNHEY and CDR2 SVGAGI. The V and J ends lost 6 bases and 1 base respectively, with 13 bases between them. The CDR3 reads CASSLTHQSNQPQHF. DNA of the CDR3: TGTGCCAGCAGCCTGACACATCAGAGCAATCAGCCCCAGCATTTT.

A word on this clone: The junction does not match germline at one end; this may be a read error. This rearrangement joins TRBV2 to TRBJ2-7, with a possible D match to TRBD1 (6 bases). The CDR3 has 12 residues. Per germline, CDR1 SNHLY and CDR2 FYNNEI. CDR3 nucleotide sequence: TGTGCCAGCAGTCGCGCCAGGGGAGTCGCGTGCTTC. It is translated as CASSRARGVACF.

The J gene is TRBJ2-5, the V gene TRBV6-5; D is unclear. Trimming pared 0 bases from V and 3 bases from J, leaving 11 bases between. The CDR3 runs to 15 residues. The germline V gene encodes CDR1 MNHEY and CDR2 SVGAGI. In nucleotides, the CDR3 is TGTGCCAGCAGTTACTCGTGGCAAGGGAAAGAGACCCAGTACTTC. Its translation: CASSYSWQGKETQYF.

V gene TRBV2 combines with J gene TRBJ2-1, with 10 bases aligning to TRBD2. Trimming at V came to 7 bases and at J to 7 bases, leaving 7 bases not matched to a gene. The CDR3 has 14 residues. Per the germline V gene, CDR1 is SNHLY and CDR2 is FYNNEI. Here the CDR3 reads CASTTSGARNEQFF. The CDR3 DNA reads TGTGCCAGCACTACTAGCGGGGCGAGGAATGAGCAGTTCTTC.

This chain joins TRBV5-6 and TRBJ1-1; D call uncertain. The germline gives CDR1 SGHDT, CDR2 YYEEEE. The CDR3 runs to 13 residues. V was pared by 5 bases and J by 0 bases, with 8 bases between. CDR3 amino acids: CASRGQLNTEAFF. CDR3 coding DNA: TGTGCCAGCAGGGGCCAGTTGAACACTGAAGCTTTCTTT.

The chain is built from TRBV4-1 and TRBJ2-1; weak D call: TRBD1 (6 bases). The CDR3 sequence is 12 residues long. Trimming stripped 6 bases from V and 15 bases from J, with 18 bases between. Germline loops: CDR1 MGHRA, CDR2 YSYEKL. The CDR3: CASSPDSEIPFF. The CDR3, as DNA: TGCGCCAGCAGTCCGGACAGCGAAATCCCGTTCTTC.

This chain uses TRBV23-1 with TRBJ1-5, with 7 nucleotides matching TRBD1. TRBV23-1 is an open reading frame whose function is uncertain. J lost 4 bases, V lost 6 bases, and 3 bases had no gene match. The CDR3 loop spans 13 amino acids. CDR3 nucleotide sequence: TGCGCCAGCAGGCCCAGGGGGAATCAGCCCCAGCATTTT. This sequence encodes CASRPRGNQPQHF.

The chain carries TRBV4-1 and TRBJ1-3; D not resolved. Germline V gene lookup returns CDR1 MGHRA and CDR2 YSYEKL. The V gene lost 1 base and the J gene lost 0 bases, with 13 bases spanning the gap. The CDR3 runs 17 residues. The CDR3 nucleotides read TGCGCCAGCAGCCAAGGTGGCACCTTTCACTCTGGAAACACCATATATTTT. Residues: CASSQGGTFHSGNTIYF.

The rearrangement joins TRBV19 to TRBJ1-2; D call uncertain. Deletions cut 8 bases from V and 8 bases from J, with 9 bases between. The CDR3 length is 10 residues. Germline CDR1 LNHDA, CDR2 SQIVND (reference sequence). CDR3 coding DNA: TGTGCCAGTCCTGAGGAGGGCTACACCTTC. Protein product: CASPEEGYTF.

This clone has a single count. This chain connects TRBV6-5 to TRBJ1-1; no clear D. Per the germline V gene, CDR1 is MNHEY and CDR2 is SVGAGI. The CDR3 is 13 amino acids. Trimming took off 6 bases at V and 2 bases at J, with 10 bases between the two ends. The CDR3 loop is CASSSDGNTEAFF. The CDR3 DNA follows: TGTGCCAGCAGCTCCGACGGAAACACTGAAGCTTTCTTT.

The chain recombines TRBV27 with TRBJ2-3, with unresolved D. From germline, CDR1 is MNHEY and CDR2 SMNVEV (reference sequence). V gave up 4 bases and J gave up 4 bases, with 6 bases separating them. The CDR3 loop spans 12 amino acids. CDR3 coding DNA: TGTGCCAGCAGTTACGGGTCAGATACGCAGTATTTT. It specifies CASSYGSDTQYF.

The chain links TRBV30 to TRBJ1-3; D uncertain. This CDR3 spans 15 amino acids. The germline gives CDR1 GTSNPN, CDR2 SVGIG (reference sequence). V was trimmed by 0 bases and J by 0 bases, leaving 9 bases between them. The CDR3 spells CAWSVGFSSGNTIYF. The CDR3 DNA sequence: TGTGCCTGGAGTGTAGGCTTCTCCTCTGGAAACACCATATATTTT.

This clone is a singleton in its sample. The V gene is TRBV10-3, the J gene TRBJ2-3, with 9 bases that match TRBD2. Losses at the gene ends were 2 bases for V and 3 bases for J; bases not matched to a gene: 3. The CDR3 runs to 15 residues. From germline, CDR1 is ENHRY and CDR2 SYGVKD. CDR3 DNA: TGTGCCATCAGTGAGGAGGCGGGAGGGACAGATACGCAGTATTTT. Its protein product is CAISEEAGGTDTQYF.

The rearrangement uses TRBV10-1 and TRBJ2-1; 7 bases match TRBD2. The germline V gene has CDR1 WNHNN and CDR2 SYGVQD (reference sequence). V lost 1 base, J lost 7 bases, and 4 bases stayed unmatched. The CDR3 covers 14 residues. In nucleotides, the CDR3 is TGCGCCAGCAGTGAGTTGGGGGGGACGAATGAGCAGTTCTTC. Its translation: CASSELGGTNEQFF.

Only a few counts were recorded for this clone. The chain combines TRBV18 with TRBJ1-5, with D possibly TRBD1 on 6 matching bases. The CDR3 is 14 amino acids. Germline CDR1 and CDR2: KGHSH and LQKENI. Trimming took off 5 bases at V and 7 bases at J, with 15 bases between the two ends. The CDR3 loop is CASSAQGGQQPQHF. Here the CDR3 DNA reads TGTGCCAGCTCAGCACAGGGAGGACAACAGCCCCAGCATTTT.